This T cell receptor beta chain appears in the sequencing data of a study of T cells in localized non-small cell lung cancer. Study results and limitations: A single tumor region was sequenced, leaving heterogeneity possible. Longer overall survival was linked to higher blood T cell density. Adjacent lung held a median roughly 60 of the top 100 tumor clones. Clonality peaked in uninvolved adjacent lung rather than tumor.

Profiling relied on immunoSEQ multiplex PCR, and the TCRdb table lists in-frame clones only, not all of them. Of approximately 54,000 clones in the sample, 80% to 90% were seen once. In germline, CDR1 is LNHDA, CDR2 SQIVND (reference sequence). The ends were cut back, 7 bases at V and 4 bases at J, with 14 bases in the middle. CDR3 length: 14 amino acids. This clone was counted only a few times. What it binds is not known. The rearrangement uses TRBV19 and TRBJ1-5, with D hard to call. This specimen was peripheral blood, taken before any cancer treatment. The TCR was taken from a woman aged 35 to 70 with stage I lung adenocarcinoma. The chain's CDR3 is CASTPNDGNQPQHF. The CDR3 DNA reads TGTGCCAGTACCCCTAACGACGGGAATCAGCCCCAGCATTTT. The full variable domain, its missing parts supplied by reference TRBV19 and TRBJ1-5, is DGGITQSPKYLFRKEGQNVTLSCEQNLNHDAMYWYRQDPGQGLRLIYYSQIVNDFQKGDIAEGYSVSREKKESFPLTVTSAQKNPTAFYLCASTPNDGNQPQHFGDGTRLSIL.